This is a list of T cell receptor beta chains from one sample in a study of blood T cell repertoires in COVID-19. Profiled with immunoSEQ multiplex PCR; TCRdb holds only in-frame clones, not every one. This sample yields over 130,000 clones, of which 60% to 80% are seen a single time; 2.5% to 3.5% belongs to the top ten. The sample taken for sequencing was PBMCs or T cells enriched from blood (not recorded which). The receptors here all came from a woman between 50 and 59 years old who had recovered from COVID-19. CDR3s include the opening cysteine and the closing phenylalanine or tryptophan. D genes are given only for firm matches. Size values are once, few and many counts, or a class for expanded clones, and some rows have none.

CDR3aa: CASKGEGGRGYTF
CDR3nt: TGTGCCAGCAAGGGGGAGGGCGGGAGAGGCTACACCTTC
v_gene: TRBV2
abundance: NA
j_gene: TRBJ1-2
d_gene: NA

CDR3aa: CASSLSGQPQHF
CDR3nt: TGTGCCAGCAGCTTAAGCGGGCAGCCCCAGCATTTT
v_gene: TRBV13
abundance: NA
j_gene: TRBJ1-5
d_gene: NA

CDR3aa: CASSPRDTFGPDTQYF
CDR3nt: TGTGCCAGCAGCCCTCGGGATACTTTCGGTCCAGATACGCAGTATTTT
v_gene: TRBV9
abundance: NA
j_gene: TRBJ2-3
d_gene: NA

CDR3aa: CASSTYRVEQYF
CDR3nt: TGTGCCAGCAGTACATACAGGGTTGAGCAGTACTTC
v_gene: TRBV28
abundance: NA
j_gene: TRBJ2-7
d_gene: NA

CDR3aa: CASSLGAGDNQPQHF
CDR3nt: TGTGCCAGCAGTTTAGGGGCTGGAGACAATCAGCCCCAGCATTTT
v_gene: TRBV27
abundance: once
j_gene: TRBJ1-5
d_gene: NA

CDR3aa: CASSVGQPNEKLFF
CDR3nt: TGTGCCAGCAGCGTAGGACAGCCTAATGAAAAACTGTTTTTT
v_gene: TRBV9
abundance: NA
j_gene: TRBJ1-4
d_gene: NA

CDR3aa: CASRQGAGELFF
CDR3nt: TGTGCCAGCAGGCAGGGGGCCGGGGAGCTGTTTTTT
v_gene: TRBV3-1/TRBV3-2
abundance: NA
j_gene: TRBJ2-2
d_gene: TRBD1

CDR3aa: CASSLGGGYTF
CDR3nt: TGTGCCAGCAGCTTGGGAGGGGGCTACACCTTC
v_gene: TRBV5-8
abundance: NA
j_gene: TRBJ1-2
d_gene: NA

CDR3aa: CASSLPRRGGGYKDTQYF
CDR3nt: TGTGCCAGCAGCTTGCCCCGTAGAGGGGGGGGGTATAAAGATACGCAGTATTTT
v_gene: TRBV5-4
abundance: NA
j_gene: TRBJ2-3
d_gene: NA

CDR3aa: CASSQEIYGYTF
CDR3nt: TGTGCCAGCAGCCAGGAGATCTATGGCTACACCTTC
v_gene: TRBV4-2
abundance: NA
j_gene: TRBJ1-2
d_gene: NA

CDR3aa: CASSLMAENSPLHF
CDR3nt: TGCGCCAGCAGCCTTATGGCGGAAAATTCACCCCTCCACTTT
v_gene: TRBV4-1
abundance: NA
j_gene: TRBJ1-6
d_gene: NA

CDR3aa: CASSLTGLNYGYTF
CDR3nt: TGTGCCAGCAGCTTGACAGGCCTTAACTATGGCTACACCTTC
v_gene: TRBV5-4
abundance: NA
j_gene: TRBJ1-2
d_gene: NA

CDR3aa: CASSEEPRDTQYF
CDR3nt: TGTGCCAGCAGTGAAGAGCCACGCGATACGCAGTATTTT
v_gene: TRBV2
abundance: NA
j_gene: TRBJ2-3
d_gene: NA

CDR3aa: CASSLLVGAGGNTIYF
CDR3nt: TGTGCCAGCAGCTTGTTGGTGGGGGCTGGTGGAAACACCATATATTTT
v_gene: TRBV5-6
abundance: few
j_gene: TRBJ1-3
d_gene: NA

CDR3aa: CASSLVGGERYYGYTF
CDR3nt: TGTGCCAGCAGCTTAGTAGGGGGCGAAAGGTACTATGGCTACACCTTC
v_gene: TRBV13
abundance: NA
j_gene: TRBJ1-2
d_gene: TRBD1

CDR3aa: CASSPQRQLTDTQYF
CDR3nt: TGTGCCAGCAGCCCTCAACGACAGCTCACAGATACGCAGTATTTT
v_gene: TRBV7-8
abundance: NA
j_gene: TRBJ2-3
d_gene: NA

CDR3aa: CASSLEGGSQHF
CDR3nt: TGTGCCAGCAGCTTAGAGGGGGGGTCCCAGCATTTT
v_gene: TRBV7-9
abundance: once
j_gene: TRBJ1-5
d_gene: NA

CDR3aa: CASSLSSGVMNTEAFF
CDR3nt: TGTGCCAGCAGCTTATCTTCAGGGGTCATGAACACTGAAGCTTTCTTT
v_gene: TRBV7-3
abundance: NA
j_gene: TRBJ1-1
d_gene: NA

CDR3aa: CASSAGQGQQPQHF
CDR3nt: TGCGCCAGCAGCGCGGGACAGGGTCAGCAGCCCCAGCATTTT
v_gene: TRBV5-1
abundance: NA
j_gene: TRBJ1-5
d_gene: TRBD1

CDR3aa: CASSRDRGRNQPQHF
CDR3nt: TGTGCCAGCAGCCGTGACAGGGGGAGGAATCAGCCCCAGCATTTT
v_gene: TRBV3-1/TRBV3-2
abundance: few
j_gene: TRBJ1-5
d_gene: TRBD1

CDR3aa: CASSTGQGAYGYTF
CDR3nt: TGTGCCAGCAGCACCGGACAGGGGGCATATGGCTACACCTTC
v_gene: TRBV5-4
abundance: NA
j_gene: TRBJ1-2
d_gene: TRBD1

CDR3aa: CASSTSGGYNEQFF
CDR3nt: TGTGCCAGCAGCACTAGCGGGGGGTACAATGAGCAGTTCTTC
v_gene: TRBV9
abundance: NA
j_gene: TRBJ2-1
d_gene: TRBD2

CDR3aa: CASSLFSGSRTDTQYF
CDR3nt: TGTGCCAGCAGCTTGTTTAGCGGGAGTAGGACAGATACGCAGTATTTT
v_gene: TRBV7-2
abundance: NA
j_gene: TRBJ2-3
d_gene: TRBD2

CDR3aa: CASSQGLADYEQYF
CDR3nt: TGTGCCAGCAGCCAAGGACTAGCGGATTACGAGCAGTACTTC
v_gene: TRBV4-2
abundance: NA
j_gene: TRBJ2-7
d_gene: TRBD2

CDR3aa: CASSIVEEPSGNSYEQYF
CDR3nt: TGTGCCAGTAGTATAGTCGAGGAGCCTAGCGGGAACTCCTACGAGCAGTACTTC
v_gene: TRBV19
abundance: many
j_gene: TRBJ2-7
d_gene: TRBD2

CDR3aa: CASSYIAGGTDTQYF
CDR3nt: TGTGCCAGCAGCTACATAGCGGGGGGCACAGATACGCAGTATTTT
v_gene: TRBV7-2
abundance: NA
j_gene: TRBJ2-3
d_gene: TRBD2

CDR3aa: CASSIAQEAQYF
CDR3nt: TGTGCCAGTAGTATAGCACAGGAAGCCCAGTACTTC
v_gene: TRBV19
abundance: NA
j_gene: TRBJ2-5
d_gene: NA

CDR3aa: CASISGTANYGYTF
CDR3nt: TGTGCCAGCATCTCTGGGACAGCCAACTATGGCTACACCTTC
v_gene: TRBV6-5
abundance: NA
j_gene: TRBJ1-2
d_gene: TRBD1